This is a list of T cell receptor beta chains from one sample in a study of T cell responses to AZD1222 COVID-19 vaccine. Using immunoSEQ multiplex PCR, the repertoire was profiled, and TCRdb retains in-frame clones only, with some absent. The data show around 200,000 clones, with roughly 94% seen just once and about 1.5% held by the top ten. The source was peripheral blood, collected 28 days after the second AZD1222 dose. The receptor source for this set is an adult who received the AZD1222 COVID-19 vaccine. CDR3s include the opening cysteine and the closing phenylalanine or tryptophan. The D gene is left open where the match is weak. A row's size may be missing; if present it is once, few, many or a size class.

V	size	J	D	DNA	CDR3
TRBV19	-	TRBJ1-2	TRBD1	TGTGCCAGTAGTAGCCCGGGACAGGGGGTATTTGGCTACACCTTC	CASSSPGQGVFGYTF
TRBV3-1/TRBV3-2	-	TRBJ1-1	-	TGTGCCAGCAGCCAAGGTACGGGCTACACTGAAGCTTTCTTT	CASSQGTGYTEAFF
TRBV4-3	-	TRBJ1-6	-	TGCGCCAGCAGCCAAGATATTCGGGCACCCCTCCACTTT	CASSQDIRAPLHF
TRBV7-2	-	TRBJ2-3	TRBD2	TGTGCCAGCAGCACCCGAGCGGGAGGGCCGGTAGATACGCAGTATTTT	CASSTRAGGPVDTQYF
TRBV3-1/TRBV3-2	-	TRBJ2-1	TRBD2	TGTGCCAGCAGCCAAGATAGTCTAGCGGGCCGCCGAGGTGAGCAGTTCTTC	CASSQDSLAGRRGEQFF
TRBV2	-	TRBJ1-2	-	TGTGCCAGCAGTGCGATCGGGGGAAGTCATGGCTACACCTTC	CASSAIGGSHGYTF
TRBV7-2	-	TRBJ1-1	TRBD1	TGTGCCAGCAGCTTAACGGGACAGGGGAGTCCAGCTTTCTTT	CASSLTGQGSPAFF
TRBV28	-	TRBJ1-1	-	TGTGCCAGCAGTTACCGAGGGGGCACTGAAGCTTTCTTT	CASSYRGGTEAFF
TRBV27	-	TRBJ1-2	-	TGTGCCAGCAGTTTACAGGGGTTCTATGGCTACACCTTC	CASSLQGFYGYTF
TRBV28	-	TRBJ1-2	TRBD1	TGTGCCAGCAGTTTATTGCCCTTCTCCGGACAGGGGGAAGGCTATGGCTACACCTTC	CASSLLPFSGQGEGYGYTF
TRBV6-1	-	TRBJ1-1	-	TGTGCCAGCAGTGATCCCGGGACAATGAACACTGAAGCTTTCTTT	CASSDPGTMNTEAFF
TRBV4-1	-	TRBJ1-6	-	TGCGCCAGCAGCCAAGAACGTGCAGGGTCTGCTTCACCCCTCCACTTT	CASSQERAGSASPLHF
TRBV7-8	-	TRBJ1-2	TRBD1	TGTGCCAGCAGCTTACAGGACAGGGCTCACTATGGCTACACCTTC	CASSLQDRAHYGYTF
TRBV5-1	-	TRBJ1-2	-	TGCGCCAGCAGCTTCGCCGGGGCCTATGGCTACACCTTC	CASSFAGAYGYTF
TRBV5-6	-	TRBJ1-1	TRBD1	TGTGCCAGCAGGCTCCAAGTCCGAGGGACAGGGCGGACTGAAGCTTTCTTT	CASRLQVRGTGRTEAFF
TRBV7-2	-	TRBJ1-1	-	TGTGCCAGCAGCTTATTAGCCGGAACGGGGAACACTGAAGCTTTCTTT	CASSLLAGTGNTEAFF
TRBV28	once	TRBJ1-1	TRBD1	TGTGCCAGCAGTTTATTCCGGACAGGGGGCCAGAGGGAGCTCGGAGCTTTCTTT	CASSLFRTGGQRELGAFF
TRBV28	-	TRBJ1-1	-	TGTGCCAGCAGTTTTATTGAGACCGGGGTTAACACTGAAGCTTTCTTT	CASSFIETGVNTEAFF
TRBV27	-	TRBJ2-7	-	TGTGCCAGCAGGACCAGGGGGACTTCCTACGAGCAGTACTTC	CASRTRGTSYEQYF
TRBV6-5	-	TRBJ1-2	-	TGTGCCAGCAGTACATCGACAGGCGGCTATGGCTACACCTTC	CASSTSTGGYGYTF
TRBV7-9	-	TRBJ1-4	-	TGTGCCAGCAGCTTAGACAGGGCCACTAATGAAAAACTGTTTTTT	CASSLDRATNEKLFF
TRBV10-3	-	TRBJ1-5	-	TGTGCCATCAGTTCGATTCACTGTTCGAGTGGCAATCAGCCCCAGCATTTT	CAISSIHCSSGNQPQHF
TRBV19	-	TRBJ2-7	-	TGTGCCAGTAGTACCGGACATTCAATGTACGAGCAGTACTTC	CASSTGHSMYEQYF
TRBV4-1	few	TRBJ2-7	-	TGCGCCAGCAGCCAAACGGGGAGCTACGAGCAGTACTTC	CASSQTGSYEQYF
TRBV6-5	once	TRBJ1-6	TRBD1	TGTGCCACCACAGGGGGCTTATCCTATAATTCACCCCTCCACTTT	CATTGGLSYNSPLHF
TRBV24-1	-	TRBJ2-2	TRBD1	TGTGCCACCAGTGAGTCAGGGGGCTTGATGACCGGGGAGCTGTTTTTT	CATSESGGLMTGELFF
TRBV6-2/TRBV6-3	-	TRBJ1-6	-	TGTGCCAGCAGTTACAGGGAGTATAATTCACCCCTCCACTTT	CASSYREYNSPLHF
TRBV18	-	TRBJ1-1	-	TGTGCCAGCTCACCGGACGTAACGAACACTGAAGCTTTCTTT	CASSPDVTNTEAFF
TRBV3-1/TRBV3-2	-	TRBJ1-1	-	TGTGCCAGCAGCCAAGCGGGTGAAGCTTTCTTT	CASSQAGEAFF
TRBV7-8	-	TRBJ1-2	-	TGTGCCAGCAGCTTAGGTTCGGGTTCTAACTATGGCTACACCTTC	CASSLGSGSNYGYTF
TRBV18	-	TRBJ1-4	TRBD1	TGTGCCAGCTCACCATCCGACAGGGCCGGAGAAAAACTGTTTTTT	CASSPSDRAGEKLFF
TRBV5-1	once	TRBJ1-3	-	TGCGCCAGCAGCCAGGGCTATCCTGGAAACACCATATATTTT	CASSQGYPGNTIYF
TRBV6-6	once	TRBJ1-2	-	TGTGCCAGCAACCATCCGGGACCGAACTATGGCTACACCTTC	CASNHPGPNYGYTF
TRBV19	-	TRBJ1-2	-	TGTGCCAGTGTTTCGCCAGGGGACTATGGCTACACCTTC	CASVSPGDYGYTF
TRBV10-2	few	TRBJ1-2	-	TGCGCCAGCAGTGATAGGGCGGGCACTAACTATGGCTACACCTTC	CASSDRAGTNYGYTF
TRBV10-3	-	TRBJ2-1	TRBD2	TGTGCCATCAGCCCCGGGGGGGGTTACAATGAGCAGTTCTTC	CAISPGGGYNEQFF
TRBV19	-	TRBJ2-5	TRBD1	TGTGCCAGTAGTAACGACAGGGAAGAGACCCAGTACTTC	CASSNDREETQYF
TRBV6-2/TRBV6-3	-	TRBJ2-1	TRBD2	TGTGCCAGCAGTTACGGCGGGGGGGCGATTGAGCAGTTCTTC	CASSYGGGAIEQFF
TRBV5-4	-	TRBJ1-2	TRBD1	TGTGCCAGCAGTATTGGGACAGGTAGAGACTACACCTTC	CASSIGTGRDYTF
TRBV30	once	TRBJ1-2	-	TGTGCCTGGAGTGTGAGCAGGGACTATGGCTACACCTTC	CAWSVSRDYGYTF
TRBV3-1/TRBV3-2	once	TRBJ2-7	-	TGTGCCAGCAGCCGAATGGGATCTCTGGAGGGCTCCTACGAGCAGTACTTC	CASSRMGSLEGSYEQYF
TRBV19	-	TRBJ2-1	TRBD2	TGTGCCAGTAGTAGGGCTAGCGGCTACAATGAGCAGTTCTTC	CASSRASGYNEQFF
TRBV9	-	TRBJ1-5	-	TGTGCCAGCAGCGTTAGTTGGGATCAGCCCCAGCATTTT	CASSVSWDQPQHF
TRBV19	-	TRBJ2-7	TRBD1	TGTGCCAGTAGTACCTCAGACCCACAGGGGGACGAGCAGTACTTC	CASSTSDPQGDEQYF
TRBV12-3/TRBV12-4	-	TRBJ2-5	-	TGTGCCAGCAGTCCGGGTGGCGTGGGGACCCAGTACTTC	CASSPGGVGTQYF
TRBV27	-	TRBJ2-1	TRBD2	TGTGCCAGCAGTCTAGCGGGGGCCTACAATGAGCAGTTCTTC	CASSLAGAYNEQFF
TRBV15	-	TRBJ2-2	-	TGTGCCACCAGCAGAGATAATGGGGCCGGGGAGCTGTTTTTT	CATSRDNGAGELFF
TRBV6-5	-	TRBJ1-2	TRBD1	TGTGCCAGCCTCGATACCGCAGGGGGTTATGGCTACACCTTC	CASLDTAGGYGYTF
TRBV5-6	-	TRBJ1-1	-	TGTGCCAGCAGCTTGGTACAGCGGCGTCGGAACACTGAAGCTTTCTTT	CASSLVQRRRNTEAFF
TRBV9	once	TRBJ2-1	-	TGTGCCAGCAGCGTACAAGGGGGTCAGCAGTTCTTC	CASSVQGGQQFF
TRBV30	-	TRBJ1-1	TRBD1	TGTGCCTGGAGTGTAAAGGGGGCCCCCACTGAAGCTTTCTTT	CAWSVKGAPTEAFF
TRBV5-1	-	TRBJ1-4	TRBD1	TGCGCCAGCAGCTTGGTAGGGGGCGCGGGAGAAAAACTGTTTTTT	CASSLVGGAGEKLFF
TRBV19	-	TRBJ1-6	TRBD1	TGTGCCAGTAGTACTGGGACAGCATATAATTCACCCCTCCACTTT	CASSTGTAYNSPLHF
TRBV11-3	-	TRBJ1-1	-	TGTGCCAGCAGCCAAGGGGGGTTGAACACTGAAGCTTTCTTT	CASSQGGLNTEAFF
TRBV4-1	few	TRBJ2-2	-	TGCGCCAGCAGCCCCCAAAGCCAGGGGCCGGGTGGGGAGCTGTTTTTT	CASSPQSQGPGGELFF
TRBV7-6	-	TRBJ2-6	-	TGTGCCAGCAGCCGGATGACGAGGGGCTTATCTGGGGCCAACGTCCTGACTTTC	CASSRMTRGLSGANVLTF
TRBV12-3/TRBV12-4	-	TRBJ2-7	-	TGTGCCAGCAGGGCCTCAGGGTTTCGCGAGCAGTACTTC	CASRASGFREQYF
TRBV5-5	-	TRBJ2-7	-	TGTGCCAGCAGGAGGGATTTCGAGCAGTACTTC	CASRRDFEQYF
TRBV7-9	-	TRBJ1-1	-	TGTGCCAGCAGCCCCAAGAACACTGAAGCTTTCTTT	CASSPKNTEAFF
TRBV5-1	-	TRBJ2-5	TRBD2	TGCGCCAGCAGATTAGGACTAGCGGGAGGGGCAGAGACCCAGTACTTC	CASRLGLAGGAETQYF